This TCR beta chain comes out of a study of blood T cell repertoires in COVID-19. The overall study: The cDNA or gDNA used as material had been derived from T cells, B-cell-depleted T cells, or PBMCs.

This CDR3 region has 14 residues. Looked up from germline, CDR1 is GTSNPN and CDR2 is SVGIG (reference sequence). Trimming shortened V by 2 bases and J by 1 base, and 6 bases separated the two germline ends. How the authors handled the data: How many nucleated cells were present was estimated from reference gene primer amplification. Libraries were prepared by immunoSEQ multiplex PCR; TCRdb keeps only in-frame clonotypes and omits some of them. D and trimming were read from the DNA, whereas the V and J calls and clone size are those reported in that table. The table records under 150,000 clones, 88% of them present only once.

V gene TRBV30 combines with J gene TRBJ2-6; D is unclear. The specimen was peripheral blood. The origin of this receptor is a human donor in a cohort sampled during active COVID-19. CDR3 loop: CAWSSGSGANVLTF. CDR3 DNA sequence: TGTGCCTGGAGTTCCGGGTCTGGGGCCAACGTCCTGACTTTC. Full variable domain (missing parts from reference TRBV30 and TRBJ2-6): SQTIHQWPATLVQPVGSPLSLECTVEGTSNPNLYWYRQAAGRGLQLLFYSVGIGQISSEVPQNLSASRPQDRQFILSSKKLLLSDSGFYLCAWSSGSGANVLTFGAGSRLTVL.